Sequencing of this T cell receptor (beta chain) was carried out in a study of early T cells in non-severe SARS-CoV-2 infection. The CDR3 runs 14 residues. V was cut by 5 bases and J by 0 bases, with 10 bases left in between. Germline CDR1 SEHNR, CDR2 FQNEAQ (reference sequence). In its sample, this clonotype was seen many times. TCRdb reprocessed the 5' RACE reads via MiXCR and lists one record per CDR3 protein. The top ten hold approximately 6% of the sample, which has tens of thousands of distinct CDR3 sequences, 3.5% to 5.5% seen once. The sequence came from an adult who was a healthcare worker with PCR-confirmed SARS-CoV-2 infection or an uninfected control (not recorded which). This chain links TRBV7-9 with TRBJ2-5; D is perhaps TRBD1 or TRBD2 (5 bases each). The sequenced sample was whole blood, obtained at baseline. DNA for the CDR3: TGTGCCAGCAGCCACGGGACGAACCAAGAGACCCAGTACTTC. It translates to CASSHGTNQETQYF.